A selection of T cell receptor beta chains follows, all from one sample in a study of response to subunit inactivated influenza vaccine. TCRdb redid the calling of the RT-PCR reads with MiXCR, one entry per CDR3 protein. Among about half a million distinct CDR3 sequences listed, 11% were seen once. The specimen was PBMCs from blood, collected around seven weeks after vaccination. The receptors here all came from a man between 45 and 60 years old who received an inactivated influenza vaccine. The CDR3 runs from the conserved cysteine through the conserved F or W. The D gene is left open where the match is weak. Rows give clone size only sometimes, using once, few, many, or a class for an expanded clone.

cdr3_nt,cdr3_aa,clone_size,j_call,v_call,d_call
TGCAGCGTGGAGGGGGACAGGAATAACTATGGCTACACCTTC,CSVEGDRNNYGYTF,few,TRBJ1-2,TRBV29-1,TRBD1
TGTGCCAGCAGTGCCGGGACGGTCCGTTATGGCTACACCTTC,CASSAGTVRYGYTF,NA,TRBJ1-2,TRBV6-1,NA
TGCGCCAGCAGCCCGTTCGCCTCCTACGAGCAGTACTTC,CASSPFASYEQYF,NA,TRBJ2-7,TRBV5-1,NA
TGTGCCATCAGATCCGGGACTACAATATCAGATACGCAGTATTTT,CAIRSGTTISDTQYF,few,TRBJ2-3,TRBV10-3,TRBD2
TGTGCCAGCAGTGAAAGGGCACTATATACAGATACGCAGTATTTT,CASSERALYTDTQYF,few,TRBJ2-3,TRBV6-1,NA
TGTGCCAGCAGCTTAGGCCTGTCCGTCCGGAGCTCCTACGAGCAGTACTTC,CASSLGLSVRSSYEQYF,many,TRBJ2-7,TRBV13,NA
TGCAGTGCTAGTGGAGACAGCGACGGCTATGGCTACACCTTC,CSASGDSDGYGYTF,NA,TRBJ1-2,TRBV20-1,NA
TGCAGCGTTGTCAATACGGCAGGCACTGAAGCTTTCTTT,CSVVNTAGTEAFF,few,TRBJ1-1,TRBV29-1,NA
TGTGCCAGCAGCCAAGATACTTCCCAGACCCAGTACTTC,CASSQDTSQTQYF,NA,TRBJ2-5,TRBV3-1,NA
TGTGCCAGAACCCCTAGGTTCCGCTGGTTTGACGAGCAGTACTTC,CARTPRFRWFDEQYF,NA,TRBJ2-7,TRBV25-1,NA
TGCAGTGCTAAAGTAAGGGACAAAAACTCCTACGAGCAGTACTTC,CSAKVRDKNSYEQYF,few,TRBJ2-7,TRBV20-1,NA